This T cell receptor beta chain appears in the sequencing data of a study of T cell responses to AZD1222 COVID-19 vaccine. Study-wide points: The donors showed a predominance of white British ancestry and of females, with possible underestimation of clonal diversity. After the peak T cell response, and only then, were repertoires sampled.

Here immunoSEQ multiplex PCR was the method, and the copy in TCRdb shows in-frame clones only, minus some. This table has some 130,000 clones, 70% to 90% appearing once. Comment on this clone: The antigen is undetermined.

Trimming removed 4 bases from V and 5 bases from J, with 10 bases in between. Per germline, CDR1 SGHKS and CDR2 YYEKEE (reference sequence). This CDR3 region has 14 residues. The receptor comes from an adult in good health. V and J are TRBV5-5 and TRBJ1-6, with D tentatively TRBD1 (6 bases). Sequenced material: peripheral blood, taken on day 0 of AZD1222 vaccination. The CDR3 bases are TGTGCCAGCAGCAGAACAGGGAATAATTCACCCCTCCACTTT. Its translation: CASSRTGNNSPLHF. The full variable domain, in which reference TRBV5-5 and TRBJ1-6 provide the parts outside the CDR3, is DAGVTQSPTHLIKTRGQQVTLRCSPISGHKSVSWYQQVLGQGPQFIFQYYEKEERGRGNFPDRFSARQFPNYSSELNVNALLLGDSALYLCASSRTGNNSPLHFGNGTRLTVT.